Presented here are 20 T cell receptor beta chains from one specimen sequenced in a study of blood T cell repertoires in COVID-19. The assay was immunoSEQ multiplex PCR, and TCRdb's table has in-frame clones only and misses some. Here the sample spans about 200,000 clones, approximately 88% being singletons. The material sequenced was PBMCs or T cells enriched from blood (not recorded which). The receptor source for this set is a woman between 18 and 29 years old who had recovered from COVID-19.

The chain employs TRBV5-1 and TRBJ2-3, with TRBD1 identical over 9 bases. Germline V gives CDR1 SGHRS, CDR2 YFSETQ. V was pared by 7 bases and J by 6 bases, with 6 bases of the junction left unmatched. CDR3 length equals 13 residues. The CDR3 region is CASRGTGSDTQYF. The CDR3 nucleotides read TGCGCCAGCCGGGGGACAGGGAGCGATACGCAGTATTTT.

This rearrangement joins TRBV3-1 (or the pseudogene TRBV3-2) to TRBJ2-3, with 9 bases fitting TRBD1. The CDR3 consists of 17 residues. With V trimmed by 4 bases and J by 3 bases, 11 bases remained unmatched. Germline V CDR1 and CDR2: LGHDT, YNNKEL (reference sequence). Written as DNA, the CDR3 is TGTGCCAGCAGCCCTAGGGACAGGGAATTGAGGACAGATACGCAGTATTTT. Translating gives CASSPRDRELRTDTQYF.

Here the CDR3 reads CARSPPATGGQGGRSYEQYF. CDR3 DNA: TGTGCCAGAAGCCCCCCGGCGACAGGGGGACAAGGTGGGAGATCCTACGAGCAGTACTTC. The chain couples TRBV5-3 to TRBJ2-7; 9 bases agree with TRBD1. TRBV5-3 is assigned to the ORF class and has an uncertain function. This CDR3 is built from 20 residues. V was pared by 4 bases and J by 1 base, with 21 bases of the junction left unmatched.

This clone was seen just once. The rearrangement joins TRBV4-1 to TRBJ1-1; weak D call: TRBD1 (5 bases). Germline V CDR1 and CDR2: MGHRA, YSYEKL. This CDR3 spans 15 amino acids. V dropped 3 bases and J dropped 4 bases, with 15 bases sitting between them. CDR3 sequence: CASSQGTSWATEAFF. Written as DNA, the CDR3 is TGCGCCAGCAGCCAGGGGACTTCTTGGGCCACTGAAGCTTTCTTT.

This rearrangement joins TRBV19 to TRBJ1-1; D is undetermined. This CDR3 has 12 amino acids. The V gene lost 5 bases and the J gene lost 1 base, with 5 bases spanning the gap. Germline CDR1 LNHDA, CDR2 SQIVND (reference sequence). The chain's CDR3 is CASSQWNTEAFF. The DNA of the CDR3 is TGTGCCAGTAGTCAATGGAACACTGAAGCTTTCTTT.

V and J are TRBV28 and TRBJ1-4; D possibly corresponds to TRBD1 (5 bases). From germline, CDR1 is MDHEN and CDR2 SYDVKM. The V gene lost 4 bases and the J gene lost 8 bases, with 23 bases spanning the gap. The CDR3 spans 17 residues. The CDR3 here is CASSSTPPGGAGEKLFF. CDR3 DNA sequence: TGTGCCAGCAGTTCAACCCCCCCCGGAGGGGCCGGGGAAAAACTGTTTTTT.

V gene TRBV18 combines with J gene TRBJ2-7, with D possibly matching TRBD2 (6 bases). Trimming took 1 base from V and 6 from J, leaving 10 bases between them. CDR1 is KGHSH, CDR2 LQKENI, per germline. The CDR3 runs to 13 residues. DNA of the CDR3: TGTGCCAGCTCACCACTTCCAGCGGGCGAGCAGTACTTC. This gives the protein CASSPLPAGEQYF.

The V call is TRBV9, the J call TRBJ2-1, with 8 bases fitting TRBD2. CDR1 and CDR2 from the germline V gene are SGDLS and YYNGEE. J was trimmed by 4 bases and V by 0 bases; bases with no gene match: 3. The CDR3 sequence is 15 residues long. This CDR3 reads CASSVVAGGYNEQFF. The CDR3, as DNA: TGTGCCAGCAGCGTAGTGGCGGGGGGTTACAATGAGCAGTTCTTC.

The genes are TRBV5-3 and TRBJ1-2, with 9 bases identical to TRBD1. TRBV5-3 is classed as an ORF, of uncertain function. J gave up 6 bases and V 1 base, and 19 bases lay outside the gene matches. The CDR3 spans 19 residues. The CDR3 sequence is CARSLPKGTRGRDRDGYTF. The CDR3 nucleotides read TGTGCCAGAAGCTTGCCCAAAGGAACACGGGGCCGGGACAGGGATGGCTACACCTTC.

CDR3 coding DNA: TGTGCCAGCAGTCTACAGGGGGCGCTGAGCTATGGCTACACCTTC. Protein product: CASSLQGALSYGYTF. The V and J genes are TRBV27 and TRBJ1-2; TRBD1 aligns across 9 bases. V lost 5 bases, J lost 4 bases, and 8 bases stayed unmatched. CDR3 length equals 15 residues. Germline V gene lookup returns CDR1 MNHEY and CDR2 SMNVEV (reference sequence).

This clone was counted a few times. At the DNA level, this CDR3 is encoded by other sequences in the same sample as well. The chain couples TRBV6-5 to TRBJ1-2, with a possible D match to TRBD1 (6 bases). The CDR3 is made up of 14 amino acids. Germline V gene lookup returns CDR1 MNHEY and CDR2 SVGAGI. With 0 bases removed from V and 5 bases from J, the gap between germline ends came to 10 bases. The CDR3 region has the DNA TGTGCCAGCAGTTACTCGGGCAGGGGATATGGCTACACCTTC. Its protein product is CASSYSGRGYGYTF.

The chain uses TRBV4-1 and TRBJ1-2, with D possibly being TRBD1 (6 bases). Trimming removed 4 bases from V and 7 bases from J, with 16 bases in between. The CDR3 sequence is 14 residues long. Looked up from germline, CDR1 is MGHRA and CDR2 is YSYEKL. The CDR3 DNA reads as TGCGCCAGCAGCCGCGGTGGGACAATCGGTGGCTACACCTTC. Translation gives CASSRGGTIGGYTF.

The J gene is TRBJ1-1, the V gene TRBV9, with TRBD1 as a possible D gene (6 bases). Trimming shortened V by 2 bases and J by 5 bases, and 16 bases separated the two germline ends. Looked up from germline, CDR1 is SGDLS and CDR2 is YYNGEE. This CDR3 has 15 residues. CDR3 region: CASSVGGPSRTEAFF. CDR3 DNA sequence: TGTGCCAGCAGCGTGGGGGGGCCCTCGAGGACTGAAGCTTTCTTT.

This chain links TRBV5-1 with TRBJ1-2; D not resolved. Trimming took off 0 bases at V and 2 bases at J, with 11 bases between the two ends. Germline V CDR1 and CDR2: SGHRS, YFSETQ. The CDR3 extends over 15 amino acids. The CDR3 sequence is CASSLAPGMNYGYTF. DNA of the CDR3: TGCGCCAGCAGCTTGGCCCCAGGTATGAACTATGGCTACACCTTC.

The chain couples TRBV27 to TRBJ2-3, with D hard to call. In germline, CDR1 is MNHEY, CDR2 SMNVEV (reference sequence). V shed 4 bases and J shed 4 bases, with 15 bases lying between them. The CDR3 extends over 15 amino acids. CDR3 sequence reads: CASSSALARSDTQYF. The CDR3 DNA follows: TGTGCCAGCAGTTCCGCGCTTGCCCGGTCAGATACGCAGTATTTT.

This sequence joins TRBV3-1 (or the pseudogene TRBV3-2) and TRBJ1-3; D is undetermined. Germline V CDR1 and CDR2: LGHDT, YNNKEL (reference sequence). The CDR3 runs to 14 residues. The V and J ends lost 1 base and 2 bases respectively, with 6 bases between them. CDR3 amino acids: CASSQGTTGNTIYF. CDR3 in DNA: TGTGCCAGCAGCCAAGGCACAACTGGAAACACCATATATTTT.

CDR3 in amino acids: CASSLFSMNTEAFF. The CDR3 region has the DNA TGCGCCAGCAGCTTATTCAGTATGAACACTGAAGCTTTCTTT. The rearrangement links TRBV5-1 to TRBJ1-1; D is unclear. Deletions cut 2 bases from V and 0 bases from J, with 8 bases between. This CDR3 contains 14 residues. CDR1 is SGHRS and CDR2 is YFSETQ in the germline V gene.

This chain uses TRBV13 with TRBJ2-3, with TRBD2 matching 13 bases. The CDR3 extends over 19 amino acids. Trimming at V came to 4 bases and at J to 5 bases, leaving 15 bases not matched to a gene. Germline values: CDR1 PRHDT, CDR2 FYEKMQ (reference sequence). DNA for the CDR3: TGTGCCAGCAGCTCCCGACTAGCGGGGGGCGGGAACCTTGGAGATACGCAGTATTTT. It specifies CASSSRLAGGGNLGDTQYF.

V and J are TRBV11-3 and TRBJ1-4; perhaps TRBD1 as D (5 bases). The CDR3 runs 19 residues. Trimming shortened V by 0 bases and J by 8 bases, and 25 bases separated the two germline ends. CDR1 is SGHNT and CDR2 is YENEEA in the germline V gene. The DNA of the CDR3 is TGTGCCAGCAGCTTAGATATCGTAGGCGTCGGGGGTCCCGGAGAAAAACTGTTTTTT. This gives the protein CASSLDIVGVGGPGEKLFF. Variable domain in full (rest from reference TRBV11-3 and TRBJ1-4): EAGVVQSPRYKIIEKKQPVAFWCNPISGHNTLYWYLQNLGQGPELLIRYENEEAVDDSQLPKDRFSAERLKGVDSTLKIQPAELGDSAVYLCASSLDIVGVGGPGEKLFFGSGTQLSVL.

This rearrangement joins TRBV11-2 to TRBJ2-1, with TRBD1 matching over 11 bases. The CDR3 is made up of 17 amino acids. The germline V gene has CDR1 SGHAT and CDR2 FQNNGV. After removal of 2 bases from V and 7 bases from J, the junction contained 10 bases not matched to a gene. CDR3 nucleotides: TGTGCCAGCAGCTTAAGGTCCGGACAGGGGGCGCGGAATGAGCAGTTCTTC. This translates into CASSLRSGQGARNEQFF.